This TCR beta chain comes out of a study of spatial heterogeneity in lung cancer. Findings and caveats of the study: Tumors with more nonsynonymous mutations had more expanded intratumoral alpha and beta TCRs. For tumor T cells, estimated coverage reached only roughly 7% (alpha) and over 11% (beta). Regional and ubiquitous nonsynonymous mutations were tracked by counts of regional and ubiquitous expanded TCRs, respectively.

The time point denotes: sample taken at primary tumor resection. This clonotype was counted many times. Its antigen is not identified. Each CDR3 protein gets one entry after TCRdb re-called the 5' RACE reads with MiXCR. The sample lists about 3,500 distinct CDR3 sequences; roughly 8.3% were seen once. Between the trimmed V and J ends, which lost 6 bases and 10 bases, there was a span of 12 bases. The germline V gene has CDR1 MGHDK and CDR2 SYGVNS. The CDR3 extends over 12 amino acids. The source of this sequence is a male donor with early-stage non-small cell lung cancer. Source: lung tumor tissue, taken at surgery. The genes are TRBV25-1 and TRBJ1-4; no definite D call. CDR3: CASRESTGKLFF. DNA of the CDR3: TGTGCCAGCAGGGAGTCCACCGGAAAACTGTTTTTT.